Listed here are 15 T cell receptor beta chains from one sample, sequenced in a study of blood T cell repertoires in COVID-19 (dated by TCRdb to the early 2020s). Library creation used the immunoSEQ multiplex PCR assay. The immuneACCESS repertoire file appears here via TCRdb, limited to in-frame rearrangements. These files lack a portion of the clones; in checked studies, under half of the deficit traces to unresolved V genes, and the cause of the others is not known. In all, the sample holds about 120,000 clones, and approximately 82% of those were seen once. The ten largest clonotypes hold 12% of the sample. Sequenced input: peripheral blood. These receptors were taken from a man aged 60-69 years with acute or convalescent COVID-19.

This chain uses TRBV14 with TRBJ2-3, with no clear D. The CDR3 covers 13 residues. Germline V CDR1 and CDR2: SGHDN, FVKESK. Trimming cost V 6 bases and J 12 bases, with 19 bases left between them. CDR3 bases: TGTGCCAGCAGGCAGGCCCGAGCAGCCTATCAGTATTTT. Its translation is CASRQARAAYQYF.

V gene TRBV2 combines with J gene TRBJ2-3, with 10 bases aligning to TRBD2. This CDR3 contains 16 residues. Germline loops: CDR1 SNHLY, CDR2 FYNNEI. With V trimmed by 3 bases and J by 2 bases, 5 bases remained unmatched. The CDR3 sequence: CASSDRTSGLTDTQYF. CDR3 nucleotides: TGTGCCAGCAGTGACAGGACTAGCGGCCTCACAGATACGCAGTATTTT. The full variable domain, rest sourced from reference TRBV2 and TRBJ2-3, is EPEVTQTPSHQVTQMGQEVILRCVPISNHLYFYWYRQILGQKVEFLVSFYNNEISEKSEIFDDQFSVERPDGSNFTLKIRSTKLEDSAMYFCASSDRTSGLTDTQYFGPGTRLTVL.

This sequence joins TRBV11-3 and TRBJ2-1, with 11 bases fitting TRBD2. Germline CDR1 reads SGHNT; CDR2 reads YENEEA. Unmatched junction bases numbered 3, after V lost 2 bases and J lost 9 bases. The CDR3 extends over 14 amino acids. DNA for the CDR3: TGTGCCAGCAGCTTAACTAGCGGGAGTGGTGAGCAGTTCTTC. Translation: CASSLTSGSGEQFF.

V gene TRBV5-1 combines with J gene TRBJ2-3; 10 nucleotides match TRBD1. Germline lookup yields CDR1 SGHRS and CDR2 YFSETQ. After removal of 6 bases from V and 4 bases from J, the junction contained 8 bases not matched to a gene. The CDR3 loop spans 15 amino acids. Here the CDR3 reads CASTEAGQGPDTQYF. Written as DNA, the CDR3 is TGCGCCAGCACGGAAGCGGGACAGGGGCCAGATACGCAGTATTTT.

The chain joins TRBV18 to TRBJ1-4, with unresolved D. Germline loops: CDR1 KGHSH, CDR2 LQKENI. This CDR3 region has 14 residues. V dropped 4 bases and J dropped 6 bases, with 12 bases sitting between them. CDR3 sequence (DNA): TGTGCCAGCTCACTATCCCAGGAGGATGAAAAACTGTTTTTT. Translating it yields CASSLSQEDEKLFF.

This sequence joins TRBV15 and TRBJ1-4; D unresolved. This CDR3 region has 13 residues. V was cut by 0 bases and J by 6 bases, with 5 bases left in between. Per germline, CDR1 LNHNV and CDR2 YYDKDF (reference sequence). The DNA for the CDR3 is TGTGCCACCAGCAGAGAGGGAGATGAAAAACTGTTTTTT. This sequence encodes CATSREGDEKLFF.

V gene TRBV7-3 combines with J gene TRBJ2-1; TRBD2 matches at 8 bases. Germline CDR1 reads SGHTA; CDR2 reads FQGTGA. The CDR3 loop spans 14 amino acids. The trim removed 5 bases at V and 8 bases at J, leaving 8 bases unmatched. The chain's CDR3 is CASSRTGRVDEQFF. The CDR3 DNA sequence: TGTGCCAGCAGCAGGACCGGGAGGGTTGATGAGCAGTTCTTC.

The V and J genes are TRBV29-1 and TRBJ1-4, with a weak D call TRBD1 (5 bases). Trimming cost V 3 bases and J 5 bases, with 10 bases left between them. The CDR3 contains 13 residues. The germline CDR1 and CDR2 sequences are SQVTM and ANQGSEA. The CDR3 DNA reads TGCAGCGTTGATGGGGGAGGGAATGAAAAACTGTTTTTT. Protein sequence: CSVDGGGNEKLFF. Variable domain in full (rest from reference TRBV29-1 and TRBJ1-4): SAVISQKPSRDICQRGTSLTIQCQVDSQVTMMFWYRQQPGQSLTLIATANQGSEATYESGFVIDKFPISRPNLTFSTLTVSNMSPEDSSIYLCSVDGGGNEKLFFGSGTQLSVL.

V gene TRBV4-1 combines with J gene TRBJ2-7; 11 bases are a match to TRBD2. CDR1 is MGHRA, CDR2 YSYEKL, per germline. Trimming removed 4 bases from V and 2 bases from J; junction bases left unmatched: 4. This CDR3 region has 15 residues. CDR3 sequence (DNA): TGCGCCAGCAGCCCGGTAGCGGGAGGGCCCTACGAGCAGTACTTC. Its translation is CASSPVAGGPYEQYF.

The table lists this clone with a few counts. The J gene is TRBJ2-1, the V gene TRBV3-1 (or the pseudogene TRBV3-2); 15 bases are a match to TRBD2. The germline CDR1 and CDR2 sequences are LGHDT and YNNKEL (reference sequence). The junction had 13 bases not matched to a gene; V was cut back by 4 bases and J by 0 bases. The CDR3 is 21 residues long. CDR3 in DNA: TGTGCCAGCAGCCCGACTCTCCTTCTGGGACTAGCGGGAGGCTCCTACAATGAGCAGTTCTTC. Its protein is CASSPTLLLGLAGGSYNEQFF.

V usage is TRBV5-1 and J usage is TRBJ2-5, with 8 bases identical to TRBD2. This CDR3 comprises 16 residues. The germline gives CDR1 SGHRS, CDR2 YFSETQ. V shed 4 bases and J 4 bases; nucleotides not matched to a gene: 12. The CDR3 DNA sequence: TGCGCCAGCAGCGGGGGGACTAGGCTGCCCTCAGAGACCCAGTACTTC. It yields the protein CASSGGTRLPSETQYF. Supplemented by reference TRBV5-1 and TRBJ2-5, the full variable domain reads KAGVTQTPRYLIKTRGQQVTLSCSPISGHRSVSWYQQTPGQGLQFLFEYFSETQRNKGNFPGRFSGRQFSNSRSEMNVSTLELGDSALYLCASSGGTRLPSETQYFGPGTRLLVL.

The chain has TRBV6-5 and TRBJ2-3; 8 bases line up with TRBD1. The germline V gene has CDR1 MNHEY and CDR2 SVGAGI. V shed 5 bases, J shed 6 bases, and the junction held 7 bases outside the gene matches. The CDR3 loop spans 14 amino acids. DNA for the CDR3: TGTGCCAGCAGTCAGACAGGGGCCGGGGATACGCAGTATTTT. This gives the protein CASSQTGAGDTQYF.

The chain uses TRBV5-6 and TRBJ2-7; 9 nucleotides line up with TRBD1. This CDR3 has 15 amino acids. CDR1 is SGHDT, CDR2 YYEEEE, per germline. After removal of 1 base from V and 1 base from J, the junction contained 3 bases not matched to a gene. CDR3 sequence reads: CASSLLTGGSYEQYF. CDR3 in DNA: TGTGCCAGCAGCTTGCTGACAGGGGGATCCTACGAGCAGTACTTC.

This clone has only a few counts. This chain uses TRBV7-9 with TRBJ2-1, with 13 bases matching TRBD2. The J segment lost 6 bases and the V segment lost 3 bases, leaving 8 bases of the junction unmatched. CDR3 size: 17 residues. Per the germline V gene, CDR1 is SEHNR and CDR2 is FQNEAQ (reference sequence). The CDR3 coding sequence is TGTGCCAGCAGCTTGCCCCCCCGGACTAGCGGGAGCAATGAGCAGTTCTTC. Translation gives CASSLPPRTSGSNEQFF.

The V call is TRBV19, the J call TRBJ1-2; D is unresolved. The V gene's germline CDR1 is LNHDA and CDR2 SQIVND (reference sequence). This CDR3 is 14 amino acids long. Trimming cost V 6 bases and J 4 bases, with 15 bases left between them. DNA of the CDR3: TGTGCCAGTAGGGAGGTAGCCGGTGTCTATGGCTACACCTTC. This codes for CASREVAGVYGYTF.